This T cell receptor beta chain was captured by sequencing in a study of blood T cell repertoires in COVID-19. Looking at the study overall: Spain, Italy and the United States supplied samples that represented acute and convalescent COVID-19. PBMCs, B-cell-depleted T cells, or T cells were the source of the cDNA or gDNA that made up the material.

Authors' processing steps: For nucleated cells, counts were estimated from reference gene primer amplification. Libraries were prepared by immunoSEQ multiplex PCR; TCRdb keeps only in-frame clonotypes and omits some of them. From that table come the V and J calls and clone size; the DNA was used to work out D and trimming. The repertoire includes approximately 37,000 clones, over 75% of them detected once, and 8% to 10% sits in the top ten. Germline-derived CDR1 and CDR2 are MNHEY and SVGAGI. J gave up 9 bases and V 6 bases, and 10 bases lay outside the gene matches. The CDR3 covers 15 residues. Material: peripheral blood. This chain connects TRBV6-5 to TRBJ1-6; the match to TRBD1 covers 8 bases. The sequence was collected from a human donor in a cohort sampled during active COVID-19. The CDR3 protein is CASRVLDRGGSPLHF. The DNA of the CDR3 is TGTGCCAGCAGGGTACTAGACAGGGGCGGTTCACCCCTCCACTTT.